Following are 6 T cell receptor beta chains from one sample sequenced in a study of T-cell reconstitution after alpha-beta-depleted transplantation in children. A TCRbeta library incorporating unique molecular identifiers was prepared. MiXCR, run by TCRdb on the PCR reads, gives a single entry per CDR3 protein. The repertoire holds hundreds of thousands of distinct CDR3 sequences, approximately 15% seen once, with 40% to 50% in the top ten. This material consisted of PBMCs, mostly from graft donor cells, taken 360 days after TCRalphabeta/CD19-depleted stem cell transplant. Receptor source: a male patient between 2 and 9 years old who had a stem cell transplant for acute lymphoblastic leukemia, so the T cells may come from the graft donor.

This clonotype was counted between two and nine times. The chain carries TRBV11-2 and TRBJ2-7; either TRBD1 or TRBD2 may fit D (6 bases each). This CDR3 region has 15 residues. From germline, CDR1 is SGHAT and CDR2 FQNNGV. Trimming removed 1 base from V and 5 bases from J, with 15 bases in between. Written as DNA, the CDR3 is TGTGCCAGCAGCTTAGGAATGGGGGGCATGAACGAGCAGTACTTC. Its protein is CASSLGMGGMNEQYF.

This clonotype was picked up many times. This chain joins TRBV6-1 and TRBJ2-1; maybe TRBD1 (5 bases). V was cut by 6 bases and J by 1 base, with 13 bases left in between. The CDR3 has 15 residues. The germline CDR1 and CDR2 sequences are MNHNS and SASEGT. CDR3 residues: CASRRGTSSYNEQFF. The CDR3 DNA reads as TGTGCCAGCAGAAGGGGCACATCTTCCTACAATGAGCAGTTCTTC.

This clonotype was recorded many times. The chain has TRBV28 and TRBJ2-1; D perhaps matches TRBD1 (6 bases). The CDR3 consists of 14 residues. Deletions cut 5 bases from V and 3 bases from J, with 11 bases between. In germline, CDR1 is MDHEN, CDR2 SYDVKM. The CDR3 here is CASSPRTVYNEQFF. In DNA form, the CDR3 reads TGTGCCAGCAGTCCGAGGACAGTCTACAATGAGCAGTTCTTC.

This clonotype was counted at least ten times. The V gene is TRBV11-2, the J gene TRBJ2-3; TRBD2 aligns across 13 bases. The CDR3 sequence is 16 residues long. Germline V CDR1 and CDR2: SGHAT, FQNNGV. V gave up 1 base and J gave up 3 bases; unmatched junction bases: 1. DNA for the CDR3: TGTGCCAGCAGCTTAGGGACTAGCGGGGGAACAGATACGCAGTATTTT. It encodes CASSLGTSGGTDTQYF.

CDR3 sequence: CASSLFQGQEKLFF. CDR3 DNA: TGTGCCAGCAGTTTATTCCAGGGTCAAGAAAAACTGTTTTTT. The chain has TRBV12-3 or TRBV12-4 and TRBJ1-4; weak D call: TRBD1 (5 bases). V lost 2 bases and J lost 8, with 12 bases in between. The CDR3 is 14 residues long.

This clonotype was counted between two and nine times. V gene TRBV7-9 combines with J gene TRBJ2-1; TRBD2 aligns across 15 bases. Germline assignment: CDR1 SEHNR and CDR2 FQNEAQ (reference sequence). The CDR3 covers 15 residues. The V gene end was trimmed by 4 bases and the J gene end by 12 bases; junction bases not matched to a gene: 7. CDR3 protein: CASSSGTSGGISQFF. DNA of the CDR3: TGTGCCAGCAGCTCAGGGACTAGCGGGGGGATTTCGCAGTTCTTC.